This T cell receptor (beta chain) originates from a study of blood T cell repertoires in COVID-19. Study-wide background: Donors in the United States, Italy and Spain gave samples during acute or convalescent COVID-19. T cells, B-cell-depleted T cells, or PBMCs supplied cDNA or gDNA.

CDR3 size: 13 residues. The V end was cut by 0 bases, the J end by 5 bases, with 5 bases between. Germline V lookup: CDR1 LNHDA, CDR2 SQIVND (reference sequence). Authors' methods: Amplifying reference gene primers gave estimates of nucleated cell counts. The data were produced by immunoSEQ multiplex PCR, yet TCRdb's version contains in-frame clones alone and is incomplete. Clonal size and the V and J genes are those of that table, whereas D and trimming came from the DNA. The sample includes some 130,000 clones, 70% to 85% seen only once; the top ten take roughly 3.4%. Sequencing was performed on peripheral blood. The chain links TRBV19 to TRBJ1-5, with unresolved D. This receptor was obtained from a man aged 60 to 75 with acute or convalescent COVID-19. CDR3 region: CASSIDLDQPQHF. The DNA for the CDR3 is TGTGCCAGTAGTATAGACCTAGATCAGCCCCAGCATTTT.